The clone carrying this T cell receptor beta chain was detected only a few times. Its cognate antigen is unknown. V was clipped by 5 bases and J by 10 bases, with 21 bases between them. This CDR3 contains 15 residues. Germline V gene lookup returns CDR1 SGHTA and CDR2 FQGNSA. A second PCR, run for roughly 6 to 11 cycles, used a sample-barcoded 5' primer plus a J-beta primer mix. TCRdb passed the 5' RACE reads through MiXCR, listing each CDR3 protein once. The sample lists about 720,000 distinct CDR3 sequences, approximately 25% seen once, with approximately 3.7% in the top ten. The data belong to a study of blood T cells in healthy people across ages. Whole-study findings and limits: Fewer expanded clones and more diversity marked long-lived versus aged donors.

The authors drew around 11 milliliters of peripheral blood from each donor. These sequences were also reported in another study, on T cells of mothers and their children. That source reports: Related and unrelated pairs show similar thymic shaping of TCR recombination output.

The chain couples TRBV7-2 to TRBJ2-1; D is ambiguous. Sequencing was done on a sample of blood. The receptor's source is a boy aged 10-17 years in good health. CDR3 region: CASSAPPVETTEQFF. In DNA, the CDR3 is TGTGCCAGCAGCGCCCCCCCCGTGGAGACAACAGAGCAGTTCTTC.